What follows are 6 T cell receptor beta chains derived from one specimen sequenced in a study of shared clonotypes between healthy human individuals. Sequencing used immunoSEQ multiplex PCR; TCRdb keeps in-frame clones, though not all of them. The data show more than 2 million clones, with more than 90% seen just once and roughly 0.13% held by the top ten. The specimen was naive CD4+ T cells sorted from blood. Subset described: CD45RA+ positively selected. Receptor source: a man in his late teens or twenties in good health.

The V call is TRBV5-6, the J call TRBJ2-1; D possibly matches TRBD1 or TRBD2 (6 bases each). Between the trimmed V and J ends, which lost 4 bases and 2 bases, there was a span of 13 bases. CDR1 and CDR2 from the germline V gene are SGHDT and YYEEEE. The CDR3 loop spans 15 amino acids. CDR3 in amino acids: CASSPTGRTYNEQFF. For the CDR3, the DNA is TGTGCCAGCAGCCCTACAGGGAGGACCTACAATGAGCAGTTCTTC.

Notes on this clone: A read error is likely, as this CDR3 ends without the conserved phenylalanine or tryptophan. It is unclear where the CDR3 begins or ends on the DNA, so no DNA is shown, and the CDR3 is as TCRdb lists it. The V and J genes are TRBV28 and TRBJ1-1; the table's D call of TRBD1 was not tested on the DNA. The CDR3 totals 12 residues, both ends included. Germline CDR1 is MDHEN and CDR2 is SYDVKM. The CDR3 sequence: CASSSGTQGVRL.

The rearrangement joins TRBV10-3 to TRBJ1-1; tentative D call: TRBD1 (5 bases). Germline V gene sequence: CDR1 ENHRY, CDR2 SYGVKD. The V gene lost 9 bases and the J gene lost 0 bases, with 11 bases spanning the gap. The CDR3 consists of 13 residues. The CDR3 coding sequence is TGTGCCATGCTTGCGGGGGTGAACACTGAAGCTTTCTTT. Its translation is CAMLAGVNTEAFF.

The chain joins TRBV27 to TRBJ1-1; D gene ambiguous. The CDR3 loop spans 11 amino acids. V lost 5 bases and J lost 8, with 9 bases in between. Germline CDR1 reads MNHEY; CDR2 reads SMNVEV (reference sequence). Here the CDR3 DNA reads TGTGCCAGCAGTCTACGGGGAGAAGCTTTCTTT. This gives the protein CASSLRGEAFF.

The genes are TRBV5-1 and TRBJ1-5, with D tentatively TRBD1 (5 bases). The ends were cut back, 3 bases at V and 1 base at J, with 11 bases in the middle. Germline CDR1 and CDR2: SGHRS and YFSETQ. This CDR3 is 15 amino acids long. The CDR3 DNA follows: TGCGCCAGCAGCTACCCGGAGGGGAGCAATCAGCCCCAGCATTTT. This sequence encodes CASSYPEGSNQPQHF.

V and J are TRBV15 and TRBJ2-4, with D possibly TRBD2 on 5 matching bases. The CDR3 is made up of 15 amino acids. Germline CDR1 and CDR2: LNHNV and YYDKDF (reference sequence). V was trimmed by 1 base and J by 2 bases, leaving 9 bases between them. The CDR3 DNA follows: TGTGCCACCAGCAGAGGAGGAGGTACCAAAAACATTCAGTACTTC. Protein product: CATSRGGGTKNIQYF.